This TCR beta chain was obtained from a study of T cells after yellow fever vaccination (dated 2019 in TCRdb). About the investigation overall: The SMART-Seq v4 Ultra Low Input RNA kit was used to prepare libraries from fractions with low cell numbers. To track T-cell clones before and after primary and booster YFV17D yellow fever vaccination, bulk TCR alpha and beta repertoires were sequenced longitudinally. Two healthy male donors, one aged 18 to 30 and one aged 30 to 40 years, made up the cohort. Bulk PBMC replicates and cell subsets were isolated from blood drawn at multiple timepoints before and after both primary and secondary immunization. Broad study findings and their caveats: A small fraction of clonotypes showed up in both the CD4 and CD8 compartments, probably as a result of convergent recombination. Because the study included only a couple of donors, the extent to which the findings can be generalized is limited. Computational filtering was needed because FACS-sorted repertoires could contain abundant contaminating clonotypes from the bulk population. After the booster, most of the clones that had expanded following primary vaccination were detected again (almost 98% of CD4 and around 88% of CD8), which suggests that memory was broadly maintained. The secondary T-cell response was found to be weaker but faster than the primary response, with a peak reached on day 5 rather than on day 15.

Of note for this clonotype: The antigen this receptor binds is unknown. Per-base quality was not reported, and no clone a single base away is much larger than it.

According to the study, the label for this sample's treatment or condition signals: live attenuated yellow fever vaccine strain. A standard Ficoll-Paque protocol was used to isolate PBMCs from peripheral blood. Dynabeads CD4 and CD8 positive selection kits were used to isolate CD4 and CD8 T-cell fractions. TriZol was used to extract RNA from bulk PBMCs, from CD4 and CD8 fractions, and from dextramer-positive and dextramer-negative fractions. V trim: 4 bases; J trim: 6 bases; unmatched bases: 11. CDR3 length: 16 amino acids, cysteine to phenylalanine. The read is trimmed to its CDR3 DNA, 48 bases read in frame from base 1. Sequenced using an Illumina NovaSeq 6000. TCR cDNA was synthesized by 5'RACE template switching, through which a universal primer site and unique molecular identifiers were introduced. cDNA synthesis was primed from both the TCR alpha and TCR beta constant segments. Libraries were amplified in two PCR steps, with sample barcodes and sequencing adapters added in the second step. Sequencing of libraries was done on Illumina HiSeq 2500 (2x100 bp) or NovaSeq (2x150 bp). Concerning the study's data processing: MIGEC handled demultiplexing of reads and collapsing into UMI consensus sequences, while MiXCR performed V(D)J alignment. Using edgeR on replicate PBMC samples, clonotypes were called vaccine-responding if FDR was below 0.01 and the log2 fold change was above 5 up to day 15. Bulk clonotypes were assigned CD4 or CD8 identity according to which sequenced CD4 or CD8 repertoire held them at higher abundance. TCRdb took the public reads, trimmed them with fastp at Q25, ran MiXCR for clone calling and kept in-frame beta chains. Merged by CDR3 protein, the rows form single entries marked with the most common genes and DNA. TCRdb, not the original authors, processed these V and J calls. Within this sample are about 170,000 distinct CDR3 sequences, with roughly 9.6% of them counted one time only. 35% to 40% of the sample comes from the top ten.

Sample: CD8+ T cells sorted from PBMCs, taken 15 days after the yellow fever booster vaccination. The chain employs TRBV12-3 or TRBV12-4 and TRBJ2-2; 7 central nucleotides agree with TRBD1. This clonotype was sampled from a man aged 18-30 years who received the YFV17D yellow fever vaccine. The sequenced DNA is TGTGCCAGCAGTTCCGTTTCAAGACAGGGAGCCGGGGAGCTGTTTTTT. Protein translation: CASSSVSRQGAGELFF.